This T cell receptor (beta chain) was identified in a study of OX40 agonist ivuxolimab in advanced cancers. Study summary: Every 2 weeks, ivuxolimab was infused into the patients intravenously at between 0.01 and 10 mg/kg. The diagnoses of dose-escalation patients were hepatocellular carcinoma, melanoma, renal cell or head and neck cancer. Findings and limits, study-wide: Researchers did not determine the expanded peripheral T cells' antigen specificity. The study found that CD8+ T cells averaged more expanded clones than CD4+.

TCRdb's table, derived via immunoSEQ multiplex PCR, lists solely in-frame clones and lacks some. Found here are fewer than 100,000 clones, roughly 88% of them singletons; the top ten hold less than 0.35%. This clone has only one observation. Its antigen is unidentified. The CDR3 is 14 amino acids. V was cut by 0 bases and J by 0 bases, with 7 bases left in between. The germline V gene has CDR1 SGHNT and CDR2 YYREEE (reference sequence). This clonotype was sampled from an adult with an advanced solid tumor such as melanoma, head and neck, liver or kidney cancer. The input for sequencing was CD4+ or CD8+ T cells sorted from blood, taken in a trial of the OX40 agonist ivuxolimab. The J gene is TRBJ2-7, the V gene TRBV5-4; D possibly corresponds to TRBD2 (6 bases). CDR3 amino acids: CASSLAGGSYEQYF. CDR3 DNA: TGTGCCAGCAGCTTGGCCGGGGGCTCCTACGAGCAGTACTTC.